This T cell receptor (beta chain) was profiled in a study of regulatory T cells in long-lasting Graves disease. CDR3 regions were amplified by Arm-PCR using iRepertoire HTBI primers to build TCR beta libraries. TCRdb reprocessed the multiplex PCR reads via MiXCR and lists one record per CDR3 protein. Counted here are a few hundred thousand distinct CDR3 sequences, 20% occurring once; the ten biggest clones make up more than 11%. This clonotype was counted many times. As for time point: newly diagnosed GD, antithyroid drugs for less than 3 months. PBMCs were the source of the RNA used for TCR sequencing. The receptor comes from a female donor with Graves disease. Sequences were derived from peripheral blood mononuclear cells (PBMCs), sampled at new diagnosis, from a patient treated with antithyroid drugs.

The CDR3 here is CSARDGIANTGELFF. For the CDR3, the DNA is TGCAGTGCTAGAGATGGTATTGCGAACACCGGGGAGCTGTTTTTT. The V and J genes are TRBV20-1 and TRBJ2-2; D is ambiguous. The germline gives CDR1 DFQATT, CDR2 SNEGSKA (reference sequence). The CDR3 is 15 amino acids. V dropped 0 bases and J dropped 0 bases, with 8 bases sitting between them.